This T cell receptor beta chain originates from a study of T cell responses to AZD1222 COVID-19 vaccine. Study-wide points: Only after the peak T cell response were repertoires sampled. After two AZD1222 doses, spike-specific TCR breadth and depth rose versus day 0. Spike-wide vaccine-associated CD4 TCRs dominated at 160-218 and 743-854.

The assay was immunoSEQ multiplex PCR, and TCRdb's table has in-frame clones only and misses some. Found here are 90,000 to 120,000 clones, 89% of them singletons; the top ten hold 6% to 7%. Of note for this clone: The antigen remains unidentified.

Source: peripheral blood, taken on day 0 of AZD1222 vaccination. This clonotype originated in an adult in good health.

This CDR3 reads CASSPGASGRRGVTDTQYF. In DNA form, the CDR3 reads TGTGCCAGCAGCCCCGGGGCTAGCGGGAGAAGAGGGGTCACAGATACGCAGTATTTT. V is TRBV11-3 and J is TRBJ2-3; 10 bases line up with TRBD2. The CDR3 runs 19 residues. V was clipped by 5 bases and J by 2 bases; unmatched bases: 16. Germline V gene sequence: CDR1 SGHNT, CDR2 YENEEA.